Below are 10 T cell receptor beta chains sequenced from a single sample in a study of shared clonotypes between healthy human individuals. It was CD45RO-negative cells, positively selected for CCR7, that made up naive CD8 cells, with terminally differentiated effector memory CD45RA+ cells excluded. The protocol was immunoSEQ multiplex PCR, while the TCRdb copy is restricted to in-frame clones and leaves out a portion. The profile covers roughly 2.1 million clones, with under 95% appearing a single time and over 1.5% taken by the ten largest. Material for sequencing was naive CD8+ T cells from PBMCs. The receptors derive from a man aged 18 to 29 in good health. Some clones in this sample may be carry-over from other donors' samples.

The J gene is TRBJ1-5, the V gene TRBV10-1; a weak D match, TRBD1 (5 bases). Germline CDR1 WNHNN, CDR2 SYGVQD (reference sequence). This CDR3 is 14 amino acids long. With 10 bases removed from V and 0 bases from J, the gap between germline ends came to 13 bases. The CDR3 protein is CAIQSGDSNQPQHF. The DNA for the CDR3 is TGCGCCATCCAATCGGGGGATAGCAATCAGCCCCAGCATTTT.

The chain joins TRBV27 to TRBJ2-1; D may be TRBD2 (6 bases). The V end lost 7 bases, the J end lost 8 bases, and 18 bases lay between the germline ends. The germline V gene has CDR1 MNHEY and CDR2 SMNVEV (reference sequence). The CDR3 totals 14 residues. The CDR3 loop is CASTTGASDDEQFF. CDR3 coding DNA: TGTGCCAGCACCACTGGGGCTAGCGATGATGAGCAGTTCTTC.

The chain has TRBV4-1 and TRBJ1-5; 9 bases align to TRBD1. Germline CDR1 and CDR2: MGHRA and YSYEKL. The CDR3 length is 15 residues. The V segment lost 4 bases and the J segment 4 bases; nucleotides outside the gene matches: 5. The DNA for the CDR3 is TGCGCCAGCAGCCCGAGGACAGGGGCTAATCAGCCCCAGCATTTT. Its translation is CASSPRTGANQPQHF.

The rearrangement joins TRBV9 to TRBJ2-1; 13 bases match TRBD2. The V and J ends lost 4 bases and 8 bases, in that order; junction bases with no gene match: 9. There are 16 residues in the CDR3. Germline V gives CDR1 SGDLS, CDR2 YYNGEE. As DNA, the CDR3 is TGTGCCAGCAGCACAGGACTAGCGGGAGTCTTAGATGAGCAGTTCTTC. It specifies CASSTGLAGVLDEQFF.

This chain uses TRBV4-1 with TRBJ1-2; D is perhaps TRBD1 (6 bases). The CDR3 has 15 residues. Germline V lookup: CDR1 MGHRA, CDR2 YSYEKL. V gave up 2 bases and J gave up 5 bases, with 15 bases separating them. CDR3 DNA sequence: TGCGCCAGCAGCCAACTTAAGGCAGGGGTTTATGGCTACACCTTC. Translating gives CASSQLKAGVYGYTF.

This chain connects TRBV27 to TRBJ2-7; D gene ambiguous. Germline CDR1 reads MNHEY; CDR2 reads SMNVEV (reference sequence). This CDR3 is built from 13 residues. V lost 4 bases to trimming and J lost 0 bases, with 7 bases between them. The CDR3 loop is CASSYPNSYEQYF. The CDR3 DNA reads TGTGCCAGCAGTTACCCCAACTCCTACGAGCAGTACTTC.

The chain combines TRBV2 with TRBJ2-1, with 13 bases lining up with TRBD2. The germline V gene has CDR1 SNHLY and CDR2 FYNNEI. V shed 4 bases, J shed 10 bases, and the junction held 10 bases outside the gene matches. This CDR3 contains 16 residues. The CDR3 is CASSVLAGGPEGEQFF. DNA of the CDR3: TGTGCCAGCAGTGTACTAGCGGGAGGGCCTGAGGGGGAGCAGTTCTTC.

This chain joins TRBV15 and TRBJ2-7; TRBD1 aligns across 8 bases. Germline trimming cut 3 bases from V and 2 bases from J; bases unmatched to any gene: 3. There are 14 residues in the CDR3. Germline CDR1 and CDR2: LNHNV and YYDKDF (reference sequence). The CDR3 sequence: CATSSPDRAYEQYF. CDR3 coding DNA: TGTGCCACCAGCAGTCCGGACAGGGCCTACGAGCAGTACTTC.

V and J are TRBV9 and TRBJ2-6; 10 nucleotides line up with TRBD1. J was trimmed by 0 bases and V by 2 bases; bases with no gene match: 5. Germline V gene lookup returns CDR1 SGDLS and CDR2 YYNGEE. The CDR3 runs 18 residues. The DNA for the CDR3 is TGTGCCAGCAGCGTCGGGACAGGGGAAATCTCTGGGGCCAACGTCCTGACTTTC. Its translation is CASSVGTGEISGANVLTF.

The V gene is TRBV28, the J gene TRBJ2-7; 8 bases fit TRBD2. The CDR3 has 15 amino acids. The ends lost 3 bases at V and 3 bases at J; junction bases unmatched: 7. In germline, CDR1 is MDHEN, CDR2 SYDVKM. CDR3 DNA: TGTGCCAGCAGTTTGGGGCGCGGGGGGATCTACGAGCAGTACTTC. Translating it yields CASSLGRGGIYEQYF.